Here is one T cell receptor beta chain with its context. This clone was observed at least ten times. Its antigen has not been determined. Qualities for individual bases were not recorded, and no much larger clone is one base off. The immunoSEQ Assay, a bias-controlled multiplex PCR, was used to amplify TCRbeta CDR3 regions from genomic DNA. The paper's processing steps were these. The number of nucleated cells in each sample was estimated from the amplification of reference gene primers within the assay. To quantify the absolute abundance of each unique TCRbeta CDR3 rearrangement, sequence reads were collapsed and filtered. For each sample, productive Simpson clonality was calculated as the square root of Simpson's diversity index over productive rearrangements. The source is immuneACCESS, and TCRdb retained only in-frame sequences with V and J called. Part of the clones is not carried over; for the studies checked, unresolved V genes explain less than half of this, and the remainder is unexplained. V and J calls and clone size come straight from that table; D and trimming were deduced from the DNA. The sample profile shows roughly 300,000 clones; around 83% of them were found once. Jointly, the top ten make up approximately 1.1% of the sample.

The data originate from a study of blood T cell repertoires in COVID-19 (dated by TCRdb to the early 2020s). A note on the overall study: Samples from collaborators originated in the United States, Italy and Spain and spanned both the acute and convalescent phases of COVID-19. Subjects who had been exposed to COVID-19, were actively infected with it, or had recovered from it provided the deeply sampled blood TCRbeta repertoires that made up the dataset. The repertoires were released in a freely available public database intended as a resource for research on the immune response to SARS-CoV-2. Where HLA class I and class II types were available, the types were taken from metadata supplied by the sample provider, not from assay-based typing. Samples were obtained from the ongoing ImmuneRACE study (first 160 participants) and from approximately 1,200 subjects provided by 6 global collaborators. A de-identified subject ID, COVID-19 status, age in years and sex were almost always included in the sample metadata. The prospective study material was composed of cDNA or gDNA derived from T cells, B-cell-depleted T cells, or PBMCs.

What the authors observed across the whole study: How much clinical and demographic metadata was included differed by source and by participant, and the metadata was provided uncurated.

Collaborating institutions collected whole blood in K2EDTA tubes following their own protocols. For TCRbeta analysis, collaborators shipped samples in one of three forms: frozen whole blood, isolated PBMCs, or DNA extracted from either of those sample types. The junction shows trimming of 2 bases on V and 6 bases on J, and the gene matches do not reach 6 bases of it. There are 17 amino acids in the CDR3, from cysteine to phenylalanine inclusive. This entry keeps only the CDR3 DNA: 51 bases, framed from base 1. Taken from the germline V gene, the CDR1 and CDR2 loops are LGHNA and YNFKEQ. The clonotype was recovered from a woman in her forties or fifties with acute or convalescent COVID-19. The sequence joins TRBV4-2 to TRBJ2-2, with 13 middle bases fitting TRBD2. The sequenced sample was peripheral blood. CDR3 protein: CASSQPFTSGRAGELFF. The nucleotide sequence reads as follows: TGTGCCAGCAGCCAACCTTTTACTAGCGGGAGGGCCGGGGAGCTGTTTTTT.